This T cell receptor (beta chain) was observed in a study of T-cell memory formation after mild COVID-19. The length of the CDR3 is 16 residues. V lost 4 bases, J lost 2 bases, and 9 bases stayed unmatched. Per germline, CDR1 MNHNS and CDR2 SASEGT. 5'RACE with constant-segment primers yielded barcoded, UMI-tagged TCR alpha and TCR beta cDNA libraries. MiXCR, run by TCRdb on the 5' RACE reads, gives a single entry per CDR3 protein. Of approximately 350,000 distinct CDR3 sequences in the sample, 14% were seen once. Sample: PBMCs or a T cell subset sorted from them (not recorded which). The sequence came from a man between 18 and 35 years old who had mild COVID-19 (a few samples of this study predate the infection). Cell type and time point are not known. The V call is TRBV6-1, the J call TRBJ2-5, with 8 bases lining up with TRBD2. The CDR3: CASSAPGGPRQETQYF. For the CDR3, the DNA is TGTGCCAGCAGTGCCCCGGGGGGGCCGAGGCAAGAGACCCAGTACTTC.